A selection of T cell receptor beta chains follows, all from one sample in a study of blood T cell repertoires in COVID-19. Profiled with immunoSEQ multiplex PCR; TCRdb holds only in-frame clones, not every one. The sample holds roughly 400,000 clones, around nine tenths seen once. Sequences were obtained from PBMCs or T cells enriched from blood (not recorded which). The receptors were sampled from a young woman who had been exposed to COVID-19. The CDR3 runs from the conserved cysteine through the conserved F or W. A D gene is named only where the DNA matches it firmly. The listing skips clone size in some rows; elsewhere it reads once, few, many or a size class.

CDR3 length: 14; V gene: TRBV6-5; clone size: NA; D gene: NA; J gene: TRBJ2-1; CDR3 DNA: TGTGCCAGCAGTTATTACCGGGGATCCAATGAGCAGTTCTTC; CDR3 protein: CASSYYRGSNEQFF
CDR3 length: 15; V gene: TRBV18; clone size: NA; D gene: NA; J gene: TRBJ1-1; CDR3 DNA: TGTGCCAGCTCACATCCGGACAGCATGAACACTGAAGCTTTCTTT; CDR3 protein: CASSHPDSMNTEAFF
CDR3 length: 13; V gene: TRBV5-5; clone size: NA; D gene: TRBD1; J gene: TRBJ2-5; CDR3 DNA: TGTGCCAGCAGCCCCCGACAGGGGGAGACCCAGTACTTC; CDR3 protein: CASSPRQGETQYF
CDR3 length: 14; V gene: TRBV11-2; clone size: NA; D gene: TRBD1; J gene: TRBJ1-1; CDR3 DNA: TGTGCCAGCAGCTTAGCACAGGGGGCGACTGAAGCTTTCTTT; CDR3 protein: CASSLAQGATEAFF
CDR3 length: 17; V gene: TRBV11-3; clone size: NA; D gene: NA; J gene: TRBJ1-5; CDR3 DNA: TGTGCCAGCAGCTTAAATCAGGGATCCCTTAGCAATCAGCCCCAGCATTTT; CDR3 protein: CASSLNQGSLSNQPQHF
CDR3 length: 13; V gene: TRBV5-5; clone size: once; D gene: NA; J gene: TRBJ2-3; CDR3 DNA: TGTGCCAGCAGCTTTGATAGGGGGGATACGCAGTATTTT; CDR3 protein: CASSFDRGDTQYF
CDR3 length: 16; V gene: TRBV15; clone size: NA; D gene: TRBD2; J gene: TRBJ2-7; CDR3 DNA: TGTGCCACCAGCAGACAAGGACTAGCGGGACCCTACGAGCAGTACTTC; CDR3 protein: CATSRQGLAGPYEQYF
CDR3 length: 16; V gene: TRBV4-3; clone size: NA; D gene: TRBD1; J gene: TRBJ2-7; CDR3 DNA: TGCGCCAGCAGCCAAGATATTCGGACAGGGTATAACGAGCAGTACTTC; CDR3 protein: CASSQDIRTGYNEQYF
CDR3 length: 13; V gene: TRBV11-3; clone size: NA; D gene: NA; J gene: TRBJ2-7; CDR3 DNA: TGTGCCAGCAGCTTATCCCAGGGGCAGGAGCAGTACTTC; CDR3 protein: CASSLSQGQEQYF
CDR3 length: 16; V gene: TRBV5-1; clone size: NA; D gene: TRBD1; J gene: TRBJ1-6; CDR3 DNA: TGCGCCAGCAGCCCGCCGGGGACAGGGGCGAATTCACCCCTCCACTTT; CDR3 protein: CASSPPGTGANSPLHF
CDR3 length: 13; V gene: TRBV14; clone size: NA; D gene: NA; J gene: TRBJ2-7; CDR3 DNA: TGTGCCAGCAGCCTTGAGGCTGAACTCGAGCAGTACTTC; CDR3 protein: CASSLEAELEQYF
CDR3 length: 16; V gene: TRBV19; clone size: NA; D gene: TRBD2; J gene: TRBJ2-1; CDR3 DNA: TGTGCCAGTAGTTCCCGACTAGCGGGAGCCAGGAATGAGCAGTTCTTC; CDR3 protein: CASSSRLAGARNEQFF
CDR3 length: 16; V gene: TRBV5-4; clone size: NA; D gene: TRBD1; J gene: TRBJ2-3; CDR3 DNA: TGTGCCAGCAGCTTGGCTAGGGGGCACCCCACAGATACGCAGTATTTT; CDR3 protein: CASSLARGHPTDTQYF
CDR3 length: 16; V gene: TRBV9; clone size: NA; D gene: TRBD2; J gene: TRBJ2-2; CDR3 DNA: TGTGCCAGCAGCGTAGGGAGCGGGGCGAACACCGGGGAGCTGTTTTTT; CDR3 protein: CASSVGSGANTGELFF
CDR3 length: 15; V gene: TRBV7-8; clone size: NA; D gene: TRBD1; J gene: TRBJ1-4; CDR3 DNA: TGTGCCAGCAGCGACAGGGTGGGGTATACTGAAAAACTGTTTTTT; CDR3 protein: CASSDRVGYTEKLFF
CDR3 length: 19; V gene: TRBV6-1; clone size: NA; D gene: NA; J gene: TRBJ2-2; CDR3 DNA: TGTGCCAGCAGTGTCCGACAGGCCTTTCCGATAATGAACACCGGGGAGCTGTTTTTT; CDR3 protein: CASSVRQAFPIMNTGELFF
CDR3 length: 14; V gene: TRBV6-5; clone size: NA; D gene: TRBD1; J gene: TRBJ1-5; CDR3 DNA: TGTGCCAGCAGTCCGGACAGGGGTAATCAGCCCCAGCATTTT; CDR3 protein: CASSPDRGNQPQHF
CDR3 length: 13; V gene: TRBV19; clone size: NA; D gene: NA; J gene: TRBJ1-2; CDR3 DNA: TGTGCCAGTAGTATCCACAAGAACTATGGCTACACCTTC; CDR3 protein: CASSIHKNYGYTF
CDR3 length: 14; V gene: TRBV29-1; clone size: NA; D gene: TRBD1; J gene: TRBJ2-5; CDR3 DNA: TGCAGCGTTGTGGGACAGGGGCCTCCGGGGACCCAGTACTTC; CDR3 protein: CSVVGQGPPGTQYF
CDR3 length: 14; V gene: TRBV10-1; clone size: NA; D gene: NA; J gene: TRBJ2-7; CDR3 DNA: TGCGCCAGCAGTGAGGCAGGGGGGACCTACGAGCAGTACTTC; CDR3 protein: CASSEAGGTYEQYF
CDR3 length: 15; V gene: TRBV28; clone size: NA; D gene: NA; J gene: TRBJ1-2; CDR3 DNA: TGTGCCAGCAGTTTTCGTGACAGAAAGGTTCCTGGCTACACCTTC; CDR3 protein: CASSFRDRKVPGYTF
CDR3 length: 17; V gene: TRBV19; clone size: NA; D gene: TRBD1; J gene: TRBJ1-1; CDR3 DNA: TGTGCCAGTAGTATATGGCCTGGGACAGGGGCGAACACTGAAGCTTTCTTT; CDR3 protein: CASSIWPGTGANTEAFF
CDR3 length: 14; V gene: TRBV7-9; clone size: NA; D gene: NA; J gene: TRBJ2-3; CDR3 DNA: TGTGCCAGCAGCTTAGGAACTGGCACAGATACGCAGTATTTT; CDR3 protein: CASSLGTGTDTQYF
CDR3 length: 17; V gene: TRBV2; clone size: NA; D gene: NA; J gene: TRBJ1-6; CDR3 DNA: TGTGCCAGCAGTCCCCGGGGGGGGGCGTCCTATAATTCACCCCTCCACTTT; CDR3 protein: CASSPRGGASYNSPLHF
CDR3 length: 14; V gene: TRBV28; clone size: NA; D gene: TRBD1; J gene: TRBJ2-7; CDR3 DNA: TGTGCCAGCAGTTCGGACAGGGGGGACGACGAGCAGTACTTC; CDR3 protein: CASSSDRGDDEQYF
CDR3 length: 14; V gene: TRBV9; clone size: NA; D gene: NA; J gene: TRBJ2-2; CDR3 DNA: TGTGCCAGCAGACCGGAGGCGAGCACCGGGGAGCTGTTTTTT; CDR3 protein: CASRPEASTGELFF
CDR3 length: 16; V gene: TRBV5-6; clone size: NA; D gene: TRBD2; J gene: TRBJ2-2; CDR3 DNA: TGTGCCAGCAGCTTGAGAGCGGGGGGACCAACCGGGGAGCTGTTTTTT; CDR3 protein: CASSLRAGGPTGELFF
CDR3 length: 15; V gene: TRBV5-4; clone size: NA; D gene: NA; J gene: TRBJ2-7; CDR3 DNA: TGTGCCAGCAGCTTGTATGGACTGAACTTTTACGAGCAGTACTTC; CDR3 protein: CASSLYGLNFYEQYF
CDR3 length: 12; V gene: TRBV28; clone size: NA; D gene: NA; J gene: TRBJ1-2; CDR3 DNA: TGTGCCAGCACCGGGATTAACTATGGCTACACCTTC; CDR3 protein: CASTGINYGYTF
CDR3 length: 15; V gene: TRBV11-2; clone size: NA; D gene: NA; J gene: TRBJ2-3; CDR3 DNA: TGTGCCAGCAGCCCGTGGGGGAGGCCCACAGATACGCAGTATTTT; CDR3 protein: CASSPWGRPTDTQYF
CDR3 length: 14; V gene: TRBV28; clone size: NA; D gene: TRBD2; J gene: TRBJ2-7; CDR3 DNA: TGTGCCAGCTTGGAGCGCGGGAGCTCCTACGAGCAGTACTTC; CDR3 protein: CASLERGSSYEQYF
CDR3 length: 15; V gene: TRBV2; clone size: NA; D gene: TRBD2; J gene: TRBJ2-5; CDR3 DNA: TGTGCCAGCAGGGTAGCGGGAGGGTATAGAGAGACCCAGTACTTC; CDR3 protein: CASRVAGGYRETQYF
CDR3 length: 14; V gene: TRBV6-5; clone size: NA; D gene: NA; J gene: TRBJ1-5; CDR3 DNA: TGTGCCAGCAGCCCCTACAGGGACCAGCAGCCCCAGCATTTT; CDR3 protein: CASSPYRDQQPQHF
CDR3 length: 13; V gene: TRBV6-5; clone size: few; D gene: TRBD1; J gene: TRBJ2-7; CDR3 DNA: TGTGCCAGCAGCCGCGACAGGGGGCGCGAGCAGTACTTC; CDR3 protein: CASSRDRGREQYF
CDR3 length: 15; V gene: TRBV5-1; clone size: NA; D gene: NA; J gene: TRBJ2-7; CDR3 DNA: TGCGCCAGCAGCTTGCCACAGGGCGGACACTACGAGCAGTACTTC; CDR3 protein: CASSLPQGGHYEQYF
CDR3 length: 14; V gene: TRBV6-5; clone size: NA; D gene: TRBD1; J gene: TRBJ1-4; CDR3 DNA: TGTGCCAGCAGTAGGACAGGGGTTGAGGGAAAACTGTTTTTT; CDR3 protein: CASSRTGVEGKLFF
CDR3 length: 13; V gene: TRBV29-1; clone size: NA; D gene: NA; J gene: TRBJ2-5; CDR3 DNA: TGCAGCGTTGAGTCCCGCATAGTCGAGACCCAGTACTTC; CDR3 protein: CSVESRIVETQYF
CDR3 length: 13; V gene: TRBV19; clone size: NA; D gene: NA; J gene: TRBJ2-5; CDR3 DNA: TGTGCCAGTAGTACCCCAGCGGGAGAGACCCAGTACTTC; CDR3 protein: CASSTPAGETQYF
CDR3 length: 16; V gene: TRBV6-5; clone size: NA; D gene: NA; J gene: TRBJ2-2; CDR3 DNA: TGTGCCAGCAGTTACTTCGCGGGGAAGAACACCGGGGAGCTGTTTTTT; CDR3 protein: CASSYFAGKNTGELFF
CDR3 length: 15; V gene: TRBV7-2; clone size: NA; D gene: NA; J gene: TRBJ1-4; CDR3 DNA: TGTGCCAGCAGCGTCGACAGTGCAACTAATGAAAAACTGTTTTTT; CDR3 protein: CASSVDSATNEKLFF
CDR3 length: 15; V gene: TRBV7-3; clone size: NA; D gene: NA; J gene: TRBJ2-1; CDR3 DNA: TGTGCCAGCAGCTCGGACTGGAGCTCCTACAATGAGCAGTTCTTC; CDR3 protein: CASSSDWSSYNEQFF
CDR3 length: 14; V gene: TRBV10-2; clone size: NA; D gene: NA; J gene: TRBJ1-1; CDR3 DNA: TGCGCCAGCACCCTGCCCCCGCGGAACACTGAAGCTTTCTTT; CDR3 protein: CASTLPPRNTEAFF
CDR3 length: 17; V gene: TRBV6-2/TRBV6-3; clone size: few; D gene: TRBD1; J gene: TRBJ2-7; CDR3 DNA: TGTGCCAGCAGTTACTCGACAGGGAAAATTAGATCCTACGAGCAGTACTTC; CDR3 protein: CASSYSTGKIRSYEQYF
CDR3 length: 15; V gene: TRBV6-4; clone size: NA; D gene: TRBD1; J gene: TRBJ1-2; CDR3 DNA: TGTGCCAGCAGCCCAGGACAGGGGGACAGCTATGGCTACACCTTC; CDR3 protein: CASSPGQGDSYGYTF
CDR3 length: 20; V gene: TRBV11-3; clone size: once; D gene: TRBD2; J gene: TRBJ2-3; CDR3 DNA: TGTGCCAGCAGCTTAGAGGGCGGGAGGGCCTCCTTCCTTCATGGAGATACGCAGTATTTT; CDR3 protein: CASSLEGGRASFLHGDTQYF
CDR3 length: 15; V gene: TRBV6-5; clone size: NA; D gene: TRBD1; J gene: TRBJ2-2; CDR3 DNA: TGTGCCAGCACTTTGACAGGGGGTAGCACCGGGGAGCTGTTTTTT; CDR3 protein: CASTLTGGSTGELFF
CDR3 length: 13; V gene: TRBV6-5; clone size: NA; D gene: NA; J gene: TRBJ1-1; CDR3 DNA: TGTGCCAGCAGTCGTACAGAGAACACTGAAGCTTTCTTT; CDR3 protein: CASSRTENTEAFF
CDR3 length: 14; V gene: TRBV6-5; clone size: once; D gene: TRBD1; J gene: TRBJ2-3; CDR3 DNA: TGTGCCAGTCGGAACAGGGGGCGTGCAGATACGCAGTATTTT; CDR3 protein: CASRNRGRADTQYF
CDR3 length: 15; V gene: TRBV9; clone size: once; D gene: NA; J gene: TRBJ2-2; CDR3 DNA: TGTGCCAGCAGCGTAGAAGTAGTCAACACCGGGGAGCTGTTTTTT; CDR3 protein: CASSVEVVNTGELFF
CDR3 length: 13; V gene: TRBV4-1; clone size: NA; D gene: NA; J gene: TRBJ2-5; CDR3 DNA: TGCGCCAGCAGCAGGGACATCCAAGAGACCCAGTACTTC; CDR3 protein: CASSRDIQETQYF
CDR3 length: 13; V gene: TRBV19; clone size: NA; D gene: TRBD1; J gene: TRBJ1-2; CDR3 DNA: TGTGCCAGTAGTCTGACAGGGAACTATGGCTACACCTTC; CDR3 protein: CASSLTGNYGYTF